Detailed here is one T cell receptor (beta chain). Its target is not known. These data come from a study of regulatory dendritic cells for organ transplantation. Overall study findings and caveats: Naive CD4+ and CD8+ repertoires were highly diverse; memory CD8+ was most oligoclonal. Resting memory CD8+ T cells held the most alloreactive clonotypes. The authors noted considerable between-person heterogeneity in alloreactive memory CD8+ cells.

Clones were read by immunoSEQ multiplex PCR, and TCRdb kept only the in-frame ones, dropping some. Of almost 30,000 clones in the sample, over 75% were seen once. V was cut by 1 base and J by 4 bases, with 15 bases left in between. The CDR3 runs 16 residues. CDR1 and CDR2 from the germline V gene are SGHDT and YYEEEE. This receptor was identified in a human donor in good health. Sequenced material: memory CD4+ T cells from blood. The subset: CD45RO+ memory T cells. The chain carries TRBV5-6 and TRBJ2-1; the D call may be TRBD1 or TRBD2 (5 bases each). The CDR3 DNA reads as TGTGCCAGCAGCTTGCGGGGCCTGGCTTCTTACAATGAGCAGTTCTTC. Protein sequence: CASSLRGLASYNEQFF.